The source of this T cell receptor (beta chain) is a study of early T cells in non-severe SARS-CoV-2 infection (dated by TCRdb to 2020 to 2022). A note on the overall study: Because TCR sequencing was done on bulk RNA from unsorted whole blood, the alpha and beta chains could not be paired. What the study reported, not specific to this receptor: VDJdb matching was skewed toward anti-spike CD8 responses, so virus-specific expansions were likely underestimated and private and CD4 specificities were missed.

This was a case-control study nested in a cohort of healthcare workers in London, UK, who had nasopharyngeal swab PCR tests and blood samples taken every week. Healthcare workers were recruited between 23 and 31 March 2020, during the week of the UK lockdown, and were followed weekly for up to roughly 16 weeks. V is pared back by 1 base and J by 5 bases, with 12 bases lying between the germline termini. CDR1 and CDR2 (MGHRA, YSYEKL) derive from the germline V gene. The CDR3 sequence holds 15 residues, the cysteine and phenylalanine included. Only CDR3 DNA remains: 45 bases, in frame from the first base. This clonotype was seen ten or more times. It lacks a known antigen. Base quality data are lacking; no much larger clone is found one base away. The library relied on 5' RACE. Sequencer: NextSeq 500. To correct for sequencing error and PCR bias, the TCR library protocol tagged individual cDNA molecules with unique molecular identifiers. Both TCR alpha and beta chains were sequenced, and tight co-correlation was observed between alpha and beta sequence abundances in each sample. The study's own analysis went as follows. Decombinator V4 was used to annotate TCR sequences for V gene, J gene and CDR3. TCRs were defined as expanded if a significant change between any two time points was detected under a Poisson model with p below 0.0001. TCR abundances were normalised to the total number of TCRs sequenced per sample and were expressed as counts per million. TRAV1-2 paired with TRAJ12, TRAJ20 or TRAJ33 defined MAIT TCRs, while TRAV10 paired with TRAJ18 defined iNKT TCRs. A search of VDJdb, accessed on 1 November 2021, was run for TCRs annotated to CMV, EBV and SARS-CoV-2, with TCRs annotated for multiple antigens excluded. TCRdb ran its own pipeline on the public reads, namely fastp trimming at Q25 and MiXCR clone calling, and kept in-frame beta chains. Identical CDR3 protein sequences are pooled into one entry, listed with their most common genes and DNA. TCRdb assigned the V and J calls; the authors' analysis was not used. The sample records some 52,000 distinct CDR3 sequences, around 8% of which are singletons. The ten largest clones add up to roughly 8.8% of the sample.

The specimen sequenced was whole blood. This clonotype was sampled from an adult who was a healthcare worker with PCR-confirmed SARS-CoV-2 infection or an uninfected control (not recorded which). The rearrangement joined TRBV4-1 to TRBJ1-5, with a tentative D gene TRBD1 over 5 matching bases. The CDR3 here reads CASSQGQGRHQPQHF. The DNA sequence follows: TGCGCCAGCAGCCAAGGGCAGGGTAGGCATCAGCCCCAGCATTTT.